The next 17 T cell receptor beta chains were all read from a single sample in a study of technical replicates of blood from four donors. The assay was immunoSEQ multiplex PCR, and TCRdb's table has in-frame clones only and misses some. The profile shows 55,000 to 65,000 clones, roughly 97% of them singletons. Sequencing was done on a sample of T cells isolated from PBMCs. All receptors come from a human donor in good health.

The rearrangement links TRBV10-2 to TRBJ2-7, with 8 bases aligning to TRBD1. Germline V gene sequence: CDR1 WSHSY, CDR2 SAAADI. Trimming cost V 5 bases and J 6 bases; bases outside gene matches: 9. This CDR3 comprises 14 residues. The CDR3 sequence: CASSSRDRFFEQYF. The CDR3 region has the DNA TGCGCCAGCAGTAGCCGGGACAGGTTTTTCGAGCAGTACTTC.

The V gene is TRBV11-2, the J gene TRBJ2-1, with 8 bases lining up with TRBD2. Germline trimming cut 0 bases from V and 8 bases from J; bases unmatched to any gene: 9. This CDR3 region has 16 residues. The germline V gene encodes CDR1 SGHAT and CDR2 FQNNGV. This chain's CDR3 is CASSLEYRGRLDEQFF. The CDR3 region has the DNA TGTGCCAGCAGCTTAGAGTATCGCGGGAGGTTAGATGAGCAGTTCTTC.

The rearrangement links TRBV28 to TRBJ2-1; D not resolved. The CDR3 length is 10 residues. Germline CDR1 reads MDHEN; CDR2 reads SYDVKM. Trimming removed 3 bases from V and 9 bases from J, with 3 bases in between. The CDR3 loop reads CASSFSEQFF. The CDR3 DNA sequence: TGTGCCAGCAGTTTTAGTGAGCAGTTCTTC. Full variable domain (missing parts from reference TRBV28 and TRBJ2-1): DVKVTQSSRYLVKRTGEKVFLECVQDMDHENMFWYRQDPGLGLRLIYFSYDVKMKEKGDIPEGYSVSREKKERFSLILESASTNQTSMYLCASSFSEQFFGPGTRLTVL.

V usage is TRBV27 and J usage is TRBJ2-5; the D is unclear. Germline V lookup: CDR1 MNHEY, CDR2 SMNVEV (reference sequence). The CDR3 length is 13 residues. V gave up 6 bases and J gave up 4 bases, with 12 bases separating them. For the CDR3, the DNA is TGTGCCAGCAGAATCCTAGGTGGAGAGACCCAGTACTTC. Protein: CASRILGGETQYF.

J is TRBJ1-2 and V is TRBV6-4, with 7 bases matching TRBD1. Germline V gene data show CDR1 as MRHNA and CDR2 as SNTAGT. Trimming took 4 bases from V and 4 from J; bases not matched to a gene: 9. The CDR3 length is 15 residues. CDR3 loop: CASSAYRGSLYGYTF. CDR3 nucleotides: TGTGCCAGCAGTGCCTACAGGGGCTCACTCTATGGCTACACCTTC.

The chain employs TRBV29-1 and TRBJ2-7, with TRBD1 matching over 8 bases. The V and J ends lost 2 bases and 4 bases, in that order; junction bases with no gene match: 10. CDR1 and CDR2 (germline): SQVTM, ANQGSEA. The CDR3 has 15 residues. The CDR3 DNA follows: TGCAGCGTTGAAAATCGTGGCAGGGGGCAATACGAGCAGTACTTC. Encoded protein: CSVENRGRGQYEQYF.

CDR3 coding DNA: TGTGCCAGCAGCGTCGAGGCGGGACAGGGGTTCTATGGCTACACCTTC. Translation gives CASSVEAGQGFYGYTF. V gene TRBV27 combines with J gene TRBJ1-2; TRBD1 matches 10 bases. CDR3 size: 16 residues. The V gene end was trimmed by 6 bases and the J gene end by 4 bases; junction bases not matched to a gene: 11. Germline V gene data show CDR1 as MNHEY and CDR2 as SMNVEV (reference sequence).

The chain couples TRBV5-5 to TRBJ1-2, with 7 nucleotides matching TRBD1. V lost 5 bases and J lost 5; bases outside the gene matches: 6. CDR1 is SGHKS and CDR2 is YYEKEE in the germline V gene (reference sequence). CDR3 length: 13 amino acids. The CDR3 loop reads CASRPPGQYGYTF. In nucleotides, the CDR3 is TGTGCCAGCAGACCCCCGGGACAGTATGGCTACACCTTC. Drawing the rest from reference TRBV5-5 and TRBJ1-2, the complete variable domain is DAGVTQSPTHLIKTRGQQVTLRCSPISGHKSVSWYQQVLGQGPQFIFQYYEKEERGRGNFPDRFSARQFPNYSSELNVNALLLGDSALYLCASRPPGQYGYTFGSGTRLTVV.

Only one count was recorded for this clone. The gene calls are TRBV5-5 and TRBJ1-1; D is perhaps TRBD1 (5 bases). Trimming removed 4 bases at V and 9 bases at J, with 10 bases between. Germline V gene data show CDR1 as SGHKS and CDR2 as YYEKEE (reference sequence). The CDR3 loop spans 11 amino acids. CDR3 region: CASSPDRKAFF. CDR3 DNA: TGTGCCAGCAGCCCAGACAGAAAAGCTTTCTTT. Based on the CDR3 plus reference TRBV5-5 and TRBJ1-1, the full variable domain is DAGVTQSPTHLIKTRGQQVTLRCSPISGHKSVSWYQQVLGQGPQFIFQYYEKEERGRGNFPDRFSARQFPNYSSELNVNALLLGDSALYLCASSPDRKAFFGQGTRLTVV.

This chain uses TRBV19 with TRBJ1-2; D might be TRBD1 (6 bases). V lost 5 bases to trimming and J lost 8 bases, with 12 bases between them. This CDR3 has 12 residues. Per the germline V gene, CDR1 is LNHDA and CDR2 is SQIVND (reference sequence). CDR3 coding DNA: TGTGCCAGTAGTTCGCACAGGGACGGCTACACCTTC. Its protein is CASSSHRDGYTF.

J is TRBJ2-3 and V is TRBV6-4, with 7 bases identical to TRBD1. V shed 8 bases and J 5 bases; nucleotides not matched to a gene: 16. Germline V gene lookup returns CDR1 MRHNA and CDR2 SNTAGT. CDR3 size: 16 residues. Here the CDR3 DNA reads TGTGCCAGCCCCGAACCGACAGGGATTTTTCTAGATACGCAGTATTTT. Amino acids: CASPEPTGIFLDTQYF.

This chain links TRBV2 with TRBJ2-7; tentatively, D is TRBD1 (6 bases). The CDR3 has 14 residues. V lost 10 bases and J 4 bases, leaving 20 bases between the germline ends. Germline V gene data show CDR1 as SNHLY and CDR2 as FYNNEI. The CDR3 here is CAIEAAPTGYEQYF. DNA of the CDR3: TGTGCCATCGAAGCAGCTCCCACAGGGTACGAGCAGTACTTC.

In this sample, this clone turned up once. J is TRBJ2-7 and V is TRBV10-3; possibly TRBD2 for D (6 bases). CDR3 length: 13 amino acids. In germline, CDR1 is ENHRY, CDR2 SYGVKD. V was trimmed by 0 bases and J by 3 bases, leaving 6 bases between them. Here the CDR3 reads CAISESRDYEQYF. Written as DNA, the CDR3 is TGTGCCATCAGTGAGTCGCGGGACTACGAGCAGTACTTC.

This chain uses TRBV30 with TRBJ2-7; tentatively, D is TRBD2 (6 bases). The CDR3 sequence is 14 residues long. CDR1 GTSNPN and CDR2 SVGIG come from the germline V gene (reference sequence). V lost 3 bases to trimming and J lost 6 bases, with 18 bases between them. DNA of the CDR3: TGTGCCTGGAGACCGGGACTCCTCTCCGCCGAGCAGTACTTC. It encodes CAWRPGLLSAEQYF. Full variable domain (outside the CDR3, taken from reference TRBV30 and TRBJ2-7): SQTIHQWPATLVQPVGSPLSLECTVEGTSNPNLYWYRQAAGRGLQLLFYSVGIGQISSEVPQNLSASRPQDRQFILSSKKLLLSDSGFYLCAWRPGLLSAEQYFGPGTRLTVT.

The CDR3 region is CASSVAGGSYNEQFF. CDR3 DNA sequence: TGTGCCAGCAGCGTAGCAGGGGGCTCCTACAATGAGCAGTTCTTC. The genes are TRBV9 and TRBJ2-1; 7 bases agree with TRBD1. CDR3 length: 15 residues. V shed 0 bases and J 0 bases; nucleotides not matched to a gene: 0. Germline values: CDR1 SGDLS, CDR2 YYNGEE.

This clone appeared a single time. V gene TRBV2 combines with J gene TRBJ2-2; a weak D match, TRBD1 (5 bases). Germline-derived CDR1 and CDR2 are SNHLY and FYNNEI. The CDR3 spans 16 residues. Trimming shortened V by 7 bases and J by 0 bases, and 15 bases separated the two germline ends. The CDR3, as DNA: TGTGCCAGCACCCAGGGCTGGGGAACGAACACCGGGGAGCTGTTTTTT. Translation gives CASTQGWGTNTGELFF.

The genes are TRBV5-1 and TRBJ2-7, with 7 bases matching TRBD1. There are 15 residues in the CDR3. Germline values: CDR1 SGHRS, CDR2 YFSETQ. J was trimmed by 0 bases and V by 4 bases; bases with no gene match: 7. The CDR3 DNA follows: TGCGCCAGCAGCACTTCCGGGACAGCCTCCTACGAGCAGTACTTC. Translated: CASSTSGTASYEQYF.